The next 28 T cell receptor beta chains were all read from a single sample in a study of OX40 agonist ivuxolimab in advanced cancers. Clones were read by immunoSEQ multiplex PCR, and TCRdb kept only the in-frame ones, dropping some. The table lists about 62,000 clones, about 85% of them singletons. The sample here was CD4+ or CD8+ T cells sorted from blood, taken in a trial of the OX40 agonist ivuxolimab. Receptor source: an adult with an advanced solid tumor such as melanoma, head and neck, liver or kidney cancer.

The rearrangement links TRBV29-1 to TRBJ1-1; D is unclear. Germline V gene lookup returns CDR1 SQVTM and CDR2 ANQGSEA. The CDR3 sequence is 10 residues long. The CDR3 DNA is TGCAGTCCGGGGAACACTGAAGCTTTCTTT. Amino acids: CSPGNTEAFF.

The chain recombines TRBV4-1 with TRBJ2-1, with 13 bases identical to TRBD2. With V trimmed by 9 bases and J by 7 bases, 3 bases remained unmatched. The germline CDR1 and CDR2 sequences are MGHRA and YSYEKL. The CDR3 totals 13 residues. The CDR3 nucleotides read TGCGCCAGTACTAGCGGGGGGGCAAATGAGCAGTTCTTC. Protein sequence: CASTSGGANEQFF.

This chain links TRBV5-5 with TRBJ2-3; D call uncertain. This CDR3 comprises 15 residues. Germline V CDR1 and CDR2: SGHKS, YYEKEE (reference sequence). The V gene lost 3 bases and the J gene lost 7 bases, with 18 bases spanning the gap. CDR3 in amino acids: CASSSGPDITNTQYF. CDR3 DNA sequence: TGTGCCAGCAGCTCGGGCCCGGATATTACGAATACGCAGTATTTT.

The rearrangement joins TRBV6-1 to TRBJ1-1; D not certain. CDR3 size: 15 residues. V lost 2 bases and J lost 8, with 18 bases in between. Germline V CDR1 and CDR2: MNHNS, SASEGT. The DNA of the CDR3 is TGTGCCAGCAGTGAAAACATGTGGAGGCCAGTGGAAGCTTTCTTT. Amino acid sequence: CASSENMWRPVEAFF.

The chain combines TRBV13 with TRBJ2-2; 11 nucleotides line up with TRBD1. The ends lost 10 bases at V and 5 bases at J; junction bases unmatched: 6. The CDR3 spans 14 residues. Germline V lookup: CDR1 PRHDT, CDR2 FYEKMQ (reference sequence). The CDR3 region is CATSDRGPTGELFF. The CDR3 DNA is TGTGCCACCTCGGACAGGGGGCCTACCGGGGAGCTGTTTTTT.

The gene calls are TRBV7-9 and TRBJ1-4; perhaps TRBD1 as D (5 bases). This CDR3 region has 14 residues. In germline, CDR1 is SEHNR, CDR2 FQNEAQ (reference sequence). V lost 5 bases and J lost 8, with 15 bases in between. CDR3 sequence reads: CASSPGTGREKLFF. CDR3 DNA sequence: TGTGCCAGCAGCCCGGGGACCGGCCGAGAAAAACTGTTTTTT.

The chain employs TRBV19 and TRBJ2-4; either TRBD1 or TRBD2 may fit D (5 bases each). The V and J ends lost 6 bases and 1 base respectively, with 13 bases between them. The CDR3 extends over 15 amino acids. The germline gives CDR1 LNHDA, CDR2 SQIVND (reference sequence). In nucleotides, the CDR3 is TGTGCCAGTAGAGCCCACGAGGGGGCCAAAAACATTCAGTACTTC. Encoded protein: CASRAHEGAKNIQYF.

This clone was seen a handful of times. The chain combines TRBV7-2 with TRBJ1-4; TRBD1 matches at 8 bases. Germline assignment: CDR1 SGHTA and CDR2 FQGNSA. V shed 3 bases and J 7 bases; nucleotides not matched to a gene: 4. This CDR3 comprises 14 residues. CDR3 DNA sequence: TGTGCCAGCAGCTTTACAGGGGGAGGTGAAAAACTGTTTTTT. Its translation is CASSFTGGGEKLFF.

The gene calls are TRBV7-9 and TRBJ1-1, with TRBD1 as a possible D gene (6 bases). The CDR3 runs to 16 residues. Per germline, CDR1 SEHNR and CDR2 FQNEAQ (reference sequence). The V end lost 5 bases, the J end lost 1 base, and 17 bases lay between the germline ends. CDR3 protein: CASSETEPTGNTEAFF. CDR3 sequence (DNA): TGTGCCAGCAGCGAAACAGAGCCGACAGGGAACACTGAAGCTTTCTTT.

As to this clone: Its ends do not fully match the called genes, so a read error is possible. The rearrangement uses TRBV6-5 and TRBJ2-1; 11 positions agree with TRBD2. Germline CDR1 is MNHEY and CDR2 is SVGAGI. This CDR3 is 14 amino acids long. DNA of the CDR3: TGTGCCACCTTGGCTAGCGGGAGGCACAAAGAGCAGTTCTTC. This codes for CATLASGRHKEQFF.

This chain connects TRBV7-3 to TRBJ1-1; a possible D gene is TRBD1 (6 bases). CDR1 is SGHTA, CDR2 FQGTGA, per germline. V lost 3 bases and J 4 bases, leaving 12 bases between the germline ends. This CDR3 is 14 amino acids long. CDR3 in amino acids: CASSLTGGGTEAFF. CDR3 sequence (DNA): TGTGCCAGCAGCTTGACGGGGGGCGGCACTGAAGCTTTCTTT. The entire variable domain, with the rest obtained from reference TRBV7-3 and TRBJ1-1, is as follows: GAGVSQTPSNKVTEKGKYVELRCDPISGHTALYWYRQSLGQGPEFLIYFQGTGAADDSGLPNDRFFAVRPEGSVSTLKIQRTERGDSAVYLCASSLTGGGTEAFFGQGTRLTVV.

J is TRBJ1-1 and V is TRBV6-5; D is possibly TRBD1 (6 bases). V lost 6 bases and J lost 0, with 14 bases in between. Per the germline V gene, CDR1 is MNHEY and CDR2 is SVGAGI. The CDR3 sequence is 15 residues long. The CDR3 DNA reads as TGTGCCAGCAGCAATAGGGGGGCGGTGAACACTGAAGCTTTCTTT. Its protein product is CASSNRGAVNTEAFF.

J is TRBJ2-1 and V is TRBV11-2, with D hard to call. The CDR3 sequence is 12 residues long. CDR1 and CDR2 (germline): SGHAT, FQNNGV. The V end lost 3 bases, the J end lost 10 bases, and 10 bases lay between the germline ends. The CDR3 DNA reads TGTGCCAGCAGCTTGCGGTATCGGGAGCAGTTCTTC. It is translated as CASSLRYREQFF.

V usage is TRBV27 and J usage is TRBJ2-1; 12 bases fit TRBD2. The J segment lost 8 bases and the V segment lost 5 bases, leaving 7 bases of the junction unmatched. This CDR3 region has 15 residues. In germline, CDR1 is MNHEY, CDR2 SMNVEV (reference sequence). CDR3 protein: CASSLRLAGVDEQFF. The CDR3 DNA follows: TGTGCCAGCAGTCTCCGACTAGCGGGAGTCGATGAGCAGTTCTTC.

V and J are TRBV7-9 and TRBJ2-1; no clear D gene. Trimming shortened V by 7 bases and J by 3 bases, and 22 bases separated the two germline ends. Germline CDR1 is SEHNR and CDR2 is FQNEAQ (reference sequence). The CDR3 runs 17 residues. The chain's CDR3 is CASTYPRGDRHYNEQFF. CDR3 DNA sequence: TGTGCCAGCACCTATCCCCGTGGAGACCGACACTACAATGAGCAGTTCTTC.

The V and J genes are TRBV2 and TRBJ2-7; D uncertain. The germline CDR1 and CDR2 sequences are SNHLY and FYNNEI. V gave up 3 bases and J gave up 2 bases, with 8 bases separating them. CDR3 size: 13 residues. In DNA form, the CDR3 reads TGTGCCAGCAGTGATACTTTAACCTACGAGCAGTACTTC. Its protein is CASSDTLTYEQYF. Filled out from reference TRBV2 and TRBJ2-7, the complete variable domain reads EPEVTQTPSHQVTQMGQEVILRCVPISNHLYFYWYRQILGQKVEFLVSFYNNEISEKSEIFDDQFSVERPDGSNFTLKIRSTKLEDSAMYFCASSDTLTYEQYFGPGTRLTVT.

This chain joins TRBV6-1 and TRBJ2-3; no definite D call. This CDR3 comprises 13 residues. The germline V and J ends were trimmed by 1 base and 0 bases, with 2 bases remaining between them. Germline loops: CDR1 MNHNS, CDR2 SASEGT. CDR3 nucleotides: TGTGCCAGCAGTGAAGGCAGCACAGATACGCAGTATTTT. It is translated as CASSEGSTDTQYF.

This clone has only a few counts. This CDR3 is also generated by other DNA sequences in the sample. This sequence joins TRBV28 and TRBJ1-5, with 9 bases that match TRBD1. From germline, CDR1 is MDHEN and CDR2 SYDVKM. The CDR3 spans 15 residues. Trimming at V came to 5 bases and at J to 5 bases, leaving 7 bases not matched to a gene. CDR3 sequence: CASSPGQGIHQPQHF. CDR3 nucleotides: TGTGCCAGCAGTCCGGGACAGGGTATTCATCAGCCCCAGCATTTT.

CDR3 DNA sequence: TGTGCTAGTGCAAACAGGGGGGGCAATGAGCAGTTCTTC. This gives the protein CASANRGGNEQFF. The J gene is TRBJ2-1, the V gene TRBV12-5, with D possibly matching TRBD1 (8 bases). Germline V gene lookup returns CDR1 LGHNT and CDR2 FRNRAP. V was shortened by 7 bases and J by 6 bases, with 13 bases between the two germline ends. The CDR3 consists of 13 residues.

This rearrangement joins TRBV28 to TRBJ2-7; TRBD1 might be the D (5 bases). Trimming shortened V by 4 bases and J by 3 bases, and 16 bases separated the two germline ends. The CDR3 extends over 15 amino acids. Germline V lookup: CDR1 MDHEN, CDR2 SYDVKM. The CDR3 is CASSYRGRQGYEQYF. The CDR3 nucleotides are TGTGCCAGCAGTTATAGAGGAAGGCAGGGCTACGAGCAGTACTTC. Looking up the rest from reference TRBV28 and TRBJ2-7 gives the full variable domain: DVKVTQSSRYLVKRTGEKVFLECVQDMDHENMFWYRQDPGLGLRLIYFSYDVKMKEKGDIPEGYSVSREKKERFSLILESASTNQTSMYLCASSYRGRQGYEQYFGPGTRLTVT.

This chain links TRBV11-3 with TRBJ2-3, with TRBD2 matching 8 bases. Germline CDR1 is SGHNT and CDR2 is YENEEA. With 0 bases clipped from V and 4 bases from J, the junction kept 6 bases outside the gene matches. The CDR3 spans 16 residues. The chain's CDR3 is CASSLDGAGGPDTQYF. Here the CDR3 DNA reads TGTGCCAGCAGCTTAGATGGGGCGGGGGGCCCAGATACGCAGTATTTT. Variable domain in full (rest from reference TRBV11-3 and TRBJ2-3): EAGVVQSPRYKIIEKKQPVAFWCNPISGHNTLYWYLQNLGQGPELLIRYENEEAVDDSQLPKDRFSAERLKGVDSTLKIQPAELGDSAVYLCASSLDGAGGPDTQYFGPGTRLTVL.

The genes are TRBV19 and TRBJ2-5, with TRBD2 matching over 11 bases. Germline trimming cut 4 bases from V and 0 bases from J; bases unmatched to any gene: 1. CDR3 length: 15 amino acids. In germline, CDR1 is LNHDA, CDR2 SQIVND (reference sequence). CDR3 DNA: TGTGCCAGTAGTACTAGCGGGGGGTACCAAGAGACCCAGTACTTC. Residues: CASSTSGGYQETQYF.

The chain couples TRBV7-8 to TRBJ2-1; possibly TRBD2 for D (5 bases). The V and J ends lost 4 bases and 9 bases respectively, with 13 bases between them. Germline-derived CDR1 and CDR2 are SGHVS and FQNEAQ. CDR3 length: 13 amino acids. The DNA for the CDR3 is TGTGCCAGCAGCTATCGGCTCGGAGGTGAGCAGTTCTTC. It yields the protein CASSYRLGGEQFF.

The chain uses TRBV5-4 and TRBJ1-2; D is unresolved. V was pared by 2 bases and J by 3 bases, with 8 bases between. Per germline, CDR1 SGHNT and CDR2 YYREEE (reference sequence). This CDR3 is 13 amino acids long. CDR3 residues: CASSFDGDYGYTF. DNA for the CDR3: TGTGCCAGCAGCTTTGACGGAGACTATGGCTACACCTTC.

The V gene is TRBV10-1, the J gene TRBJ2-1; D not resolved. Trimming removed 2 bases at V and 4 bases at J, with 9 bases between. The CDR3 loop spans 14 amino acids. Looked up from germline, CDR1 is WNHNN and CDR2 is SYGVQD (reference sequence). The CDR3 loop reads CASSENPSYNEQFF. DNA of the CDR3: TGCGCCAGCAGTGAGAATCCGAGTTACAATGAGCAGTTCTTC.

V gene TRBV30 combines with J gene TRBJ2-7; 7 bases agree with TRBD2. V lost 3 bases, J lost 4 bases, and 12 bases stayed unmatched. The CDR3 has 15 residues. Germline V gene data show CDR1 as GTSNPN and CDR2 as SVGIG (reference sequence). CDR3 amino acids: CAWSELPGLPYEQYF. CDR3 DNA sequence: TGTGCCTGGAGCGAACTCCCGGGACTACCGTACGAGCAGTACTTC.

This chain uses TRBV7-9 with TRBJ2-3, with D unclear. Trimming cost V 3 bases and J 1 base, with 8 bases left between them. Germline values: CDR1 SEHNR, CDR2 FQNEAQ (reference sequence). The CDR3 contains 14 residues. The CDR3 DNA reads TGTGCCAGCAGCTTGGTCAGCGGCACAGATACGCAGTATTTT. Residues: CASSLVSGTDTQYF.

This chain uses TRBV15 with TRBJ1-5, with D possibly TRBD1 on 6 matching bases. Germline V gene data show CDR1 as LNHNV and CDR2 as YYDKDF (reference sequence). This CDR3 has 15 residues. Trimming took 1 base from V and 3 from J, leaving 10 bases between them. CDR3 region: CATSRVTGINQPQHF. The DNA for the CDR3 is TGTGCCACCAGCAGAGTCACAGGGATCAATCAGCCCCAGCATTTT.